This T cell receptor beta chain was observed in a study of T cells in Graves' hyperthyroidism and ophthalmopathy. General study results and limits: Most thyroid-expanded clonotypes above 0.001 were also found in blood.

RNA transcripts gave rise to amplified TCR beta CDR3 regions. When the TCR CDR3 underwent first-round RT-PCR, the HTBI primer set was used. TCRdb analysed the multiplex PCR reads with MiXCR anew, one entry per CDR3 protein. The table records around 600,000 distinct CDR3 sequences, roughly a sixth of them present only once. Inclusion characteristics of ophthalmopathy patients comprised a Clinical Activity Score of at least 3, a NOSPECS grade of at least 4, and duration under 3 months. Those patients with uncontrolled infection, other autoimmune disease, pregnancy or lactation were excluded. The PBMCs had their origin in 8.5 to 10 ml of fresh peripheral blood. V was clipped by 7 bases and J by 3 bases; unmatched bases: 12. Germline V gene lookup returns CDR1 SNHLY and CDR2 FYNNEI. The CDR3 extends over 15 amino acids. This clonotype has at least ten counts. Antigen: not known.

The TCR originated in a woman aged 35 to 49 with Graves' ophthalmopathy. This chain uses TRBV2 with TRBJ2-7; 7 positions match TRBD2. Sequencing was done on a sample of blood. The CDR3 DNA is TGTGCCAGCACCGGGGGTGGGCTAGCGGACTACGAGCAGTACTTC. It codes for CASTGGGLADYEQYF.